A selection of T cell receptor beta chains follows, all from one sample in a study of CXCR3-negative and CXCR3-positive naive CD8 T cells. Each CDR3 protein gets one entry in TCRdb, which reprocessed the 5' RACE reads and gives no DNA. The sample's table shows tens of thousands of distinct CDR3 sequences. The specimen was naive CXCR3+ CD8+ T cells from blood. The receptors originated from a human donor in good health. Some clones in this sample may be carry-over from other donors' samples. Both conserved end residues are part of each CDR3.

j_call v_call cdr3_aa
TRBJ1-6 TRBV14 CASSLGTSSSYNSPLHF
TRBJ1-5 TRBV28 CASSFPRSRGRVQPQHF
TRBJ1-2 TRBV7-9 CARSEGQGNYGYTF
TRBJ2-1 TRBV6-4 CASSEGREDNEQFF
TRBJ2-1 TRBV9 CASSVSSGESYNEQFF
TRBJ2-7 TRBV29-1 CGVEAGSYEQYF
TRBJ2-7 TRBV11-2 CASSSGTGNYEQYF
TRBJ2-1 TRBV7-2 CASSPDRVSYNEQFF
TRBJ2-1 TRBV7-9 CATPPLAGGLFPYNEQFF
TRBJ2-2 TRBV27 CASSYTPLWGNTGELFF
TRBJ1-4 TRBV27 CASGFDTTAGELFF
TRBJ2-5 TRBV6-5 CASSPGPEETQYF
TRBJ2-5 TRBV6-6 CASGAGRRTQETQYF
TRBJ1-2 TRBV28 CASSFWQGDYTF
TRBJ1-5 TRBV18 CASSLSRGSNQPQHF
TRBJ2-7 TRBV5-1 CASSSGTGEWEQYF
TRBJ1-5 TRBV15 CATSRDRSNQPQHF
TRBJ2-7 TRBV28 CASSTPPSSYLSSYEQYF
TRBJ2-7 TRBV4-1 CASSRGPGHTYEQYF
TRBJ2-7 TRBV20-1 CSARDSKSSYEQYF
TRBJ1-2 TRBV20-1 CCRDPNYGYTF
TRBJ1-2 TRBV6-5 CASSYSMGAVNYGYTF
TRBJ2-3 TRBV23-1 CASSQPPPKRKGDTQYF
TRBJ1-4 TRBV10-1 CASGSDAGEWGLFF
TRBJ2-7 TRBV27 CASGWDYEQYF
TRBJ2-4 TRBV7-9 CASSSPLAKNIQYF
TRBJ2-7 TRBV28 CASSFGSSGLHSYEQYF
TRBJ1-1 TRBV7-9 CASSLGLVTEAFF
TRBJ2-3 TRBV27 CASSFVSRTDTQYF
TRBJ1-1 TRBV5-4 CASSLAYEPNEAFF
TRBJ2-5 TRBV28 CASAPRGRGIYQETQYF
TRBJ2-1 TRBV13 CASSIRGRKTYNEQFF
TRBJ2-2 TRBV20-1 CSARPPSDDTAFFTGELFF
TRBJ1-2 TRBV27 CASSPGATANYGYTF
TRBJ2-3 TRBV25-1 CASSESGLAGADTQYF
TRBJ2-7 TRBV28 CASSLGDRYEQYF
TRBJ2-1 TRBV18 CASSPQVDEQFF
TRBJ2-7 TRBV29-1 CSVGLAGYTYEQYF
TRBJ2-2 TRBV19 CASSHSGGPTGELFF
TRBJ2-7 TRBV20-1 CSAREGSSYEQYF
TRBJ2-1 TRBV7-3 CASSLTGGWDEQFF